The 5 T cell receptor beta chains reported below all come from one sample, sequenced in a study of T-cell reconstitution after alpha-beta-depleted transplantation in children. Library preparation (for TCRbeta) was performed with unique molecular identifiers. One entry per CDR3 protein, called by TCRdb with MiXCR from the PCR reads. In the table there are about 76,000 distinct CDR3 sequences, 13% to 15% of which are singletons. The material was PBMCs, mostly from graft donor cells, obtained 180 days after TCRalphabeta/CD19-depleted stem cell transplant. These receptors all come from a male patient between 2 and 15 years old who had a stem cell transplant for acute lymphoblastic leukemia, so the T cells may come from the graft donor.

The V gene is TRBV28, the J gene TRBJ1-1, with a tentative D call TRBD1 (5 bases). The ends were cut back, 4 bases at V and 6 bases at J, with 15 bases in the middle. The germline CDR1 and CDR2 sequences are MDHEN and SYDVKM. The CDR3 length is 14 residues. CDR3: CASSSLGPLAEAFF. Written as DNA, the CDR3 is TGTGCCAGCAGTTCCCTGGGGCCTTTGGCTGAAGCTTTCTTT. Full variable domain (missing parts from reference TRBV28 and TRBJ1-1): DVKVTQSSRYLVKRTGEKVFLECVQDMDHENMFWYRQDPGLGLRLIYFSYDVKMKEKGDIPEGYSVSREKKERFSLILESASTNQTSMYLCASSSLGPLAEAFFGQGTRLTVV.

The chain combines TRBV7-2 with TRBJ1-5; the D is unclear. CDR1 and CDR2 (germline): SGHTA, FQGNSA. Trimming stripped 3 bases from V and 4 bases from J, with 7 bases between. CDR3 length equals 13 residues. CDR3 loop: CASSLPGNQPQHF. As DNA, the CDR3 is TGTGCCAGCAGCTTGCCGGGGAATCAGCCCCAGCATTTT.

This clonotype was picked up many times. This chain uses TRBV6-1 with TRBJ1-2, with D uncertain. V lost 2 bases and J 4 bases, leaving 11 bases between the germline ends. Per germline, CDR1 MNHNS and CDR2 SASEGT. This CDR3 comprises 14 residues. This CDR3 is CASSEQPRGYGYTF. The CDR3 DNA is TGTGCCAGCAGTGAACAACCAAGAGGCTATGGCTACACCTTC.

This clonotype was seen many times. The chain employs TRBV6-2 or TRBV6-3 and TRBJ1-2; D gene unclear. The CDR3 has 12 amino acids. Germline CDR1 and CDR2: MNHEY and SVGEGT. Trimming took 4 bases from V and 7 from J, leaving 10 bases between them. The CDR3 DNA sequence: TGTGCCAGCAGTTCCTGGACCATTGGCTACACCTTC. This sequence encodes CASSSWTIGYTF.

V is TRBV14 and J is TRBJ1-2; 7 bases align to TRBD1. Germline V gene data show CDR1 as SGHDN and CDR2 as FVKESK. The CDR3 runs to 16 residues. V lost 3 bases, J lost 4 bases, and 11 bases stayed unmatched. CDR3 loop: CASSHPWTGGPYGYTF. The CDR3 DNA is TGTGCCAGCAGCCATCCCTGGACAGGTGGACCCTATGGCTACACCTTC.